Listed below are T cell receptor beta chains from one sample, sequenced in a study of cytomegalovirus exposure and HLA in healthy donors. Produced via immunoSEQ multiplex PCR; TCRdb's table is partial and in-frame only. The sample shows around 70,000 clones, approximately 75% of them seen only once. Input material: PBMCs. These receptors originate from a woman aged 40 to 50 in good health and CMV-seropositive. CDR3s include the opening cysteine and the closing phenylalanine or tryptophan. A D gene is named only where the DNA matches it firmly. Size is omitted from some rows. Given values are once, few, many or a class for expanded clones.

V gene: TRBV19
D gene: .
J gene: TRBJ2-7
clone size: .
CDR3 DNA: TGTGCCAGTAGCAATGCTCCCCCCGTCCCGGACGAGCAGTACTTC
CDR3 protein: CASSNAPPVPDEQYF

V gene: TRBV30
D gene: .
J gene: TRBJ2-5
clone size: .
CDR3 DNA: TGTGCCTGGGTATTGAGGGAGACCCAGTACTTC
CDR3 protein: CAWVLRETQYF

V gene: TRBV27
D gene: .
J gene: TRBJ1-2
clone size: .
CDR3 DNA: TGTGCCAGCAGTTTCAGGCAGAACTATGGCTACACCTTC
CDR3 protein: CASSFRQNYGYTF

V gene: TRBV7-3
D gene: .
J gene: TRBJ1-1
clone size: .
CDR3 DNA: TGTGCCAGCAGCTTACAGGGGTTTAACACTGAAGCTTTCTTT
CDR3 protein: CASSLQGFNTEAFF

V gene: TRBV7-4
D gene: .
J gene: TRBJ1-5
clone size: .
CDR3 DNA: TGTGCCAGCAGCTTATACGGGAGGTGGGTTGTCAATCAGCCCCAGCATTTT
CDR3 protein: CASSLYGRWVVNQPQHF

V gene: TRBV6-7
D gene: TRBD2
J gene: TRBJ2-5
clone size: .
CDR3 DNA: TGTGCCAGCCCCTCTAATACTAGCGGGTCTCGGGGCCGGAAAGAGACCCAGTACTTC
CDR3 protein: CASPSNTSGSRGRKETQYF

V gene: TRBV2
D gene: .
J gene: TRBJ1-2
clone size: once
CDR3 DNA: TGTGCCAGCAGTGAAGCGGCCGGCAGGATCTATGGCTACACCTTC
CDR3 protein: CASSEAAGRIYGYTF

V gene: TRBV7-9
D gene: TRBD1
J gene: TRBJ1-6
clone size: .
CDR3 DNA: TGTGCCAGCAGCACGGACCCCAGGGGGCTTGGGTATAATTCACCCCTCCACTTT
CDR3 protein: CASSTDPRGLGYNSPLHF

V gene: TRBV5-6
D gene: .
J gene: TRBJ1-1
clone size: .
CDR3 DNA: TGTGCCAGCAGCTTTTCCACAGGGCTAAACACTGAAGCTTTCTTT
CDR3 protein: CASSFSTGLNTEAFF

V gene: TRBV29-1
D gene: .
J gene: TRBJ1-2
clone size: .
CDR3 DNA: TGCAGCGTTGCGAGAGGCAGCTATGGCTACACCTTC
CDR3 protein: CSVARGSYGYTF

V gene: TRBV2
D gene: .
J gene: TRBJ1-5
clone size: .
CDR3 DNA: TGTGCCAGCAGTGAACGGGAATTCAATCAGCCCCAGCATTTT
CDR3 protein: CASSEREFNQPQHF

V gene: TRBV28
D gene: .
J gene: TRBJ2-1
clone size: .
CDR3 DNA: TGTGCCAGCACCTCTAAGCGTAGCAGCTCCTACAATGAGCAGTTCTTC
CDR3 protein: CASTSKRSSSYNEQFF

V gene: TRBV10-2
D gene: TRBD1
J gene: TRBJ1-2
clone size: few
CDR3 DNA: TGCGCCAGCAAGCTCTCTTCGGGACAGGACTATGGCTACACCTTC
CDR3 protein: CASKLSSGQDYGYTF

V gene: TRBV14
D gene: .
J gene: TRBJ2-5
clone size: .
CDR3 DNA: TGTGCCAGCAGCCAAGACAGGGGTTATCGAGAGACCCAGTACTTC
CDR3 protein: CASSQDRGYRETQYF

V gene: TRBV7-9
D gene: .
J gene: TRBJ1-1
clone size: once
CDR3 DNA: TGTGCCAGCAGCTTTTCGGACACTTTAGTCACTGAAGCTTTCTTT
CDR3 protein: CASSFSDTLVTEAFF

V gene: TRBV11-1
D gene: TRBD1
J gene: TRBJ2-5
clone size: .
CDR3 DNA: TGTGCCAGCAGCCCCGGGGACAGGGCAGTTCGAGAGACCCAGTACTTC
CDR3 protein: CASSPGDRAVRETQYF

V gene: TRBV9
D gene: .
J gene: TRBJ1-3
clone size: .
CDR3 DNA: TGTGCCAGCAGCGTAGACCCAAGAGCGAACACCATATATTTT
CDR3 protein: CASSVDPRANTIYF

V gene: TRBV6-5
D gene: .
J gene: TRBJ2-5
clone size: .
CDR3 DNA: TGTGCCAGCAGCGCCTCTGGACACTATCAAGAGACCCAGTACTTC
CDR3 protein: CASSASGHYQETQYF

V gene: TRBV6-1
D gene: .
J gene: TRBJ1-1
clone size: .
CDR3 DNA: TGTGCCAGATCGGAAAACGGGAAGTCTGAAGCTTTCTTT
CDR3 protein: CARSENGKSEAFF

V gene: TRBV5-4
D gene: TRBD1
J gene: TRBJ1-2
clone size: .
CDR3 DNA: TGTGCCAGCAGCTTGACGGGGACAGGGGTTGACGGCTACACCTTC
CDR3 protein: CASSLTGTGVDGYTF

V gene: TRBV7-2
D gene: TRBD2
J gene: TRBJ2-5
clone size: .
CDR3 DNA: TGTGCCAGCAGCGTACGGACTAGTCGAGAGACCCAGTACTTC
CDR3 protein: CASSVRTSRETQYF

V gene: TRBV18
D gene: .
J gene: TRBJ1-2
clone size: .
CDR3 DNA: TGTGCCAGCTCACCTAGCGCCATCCCCGGCTACACCTTC
CDR3 protein: CASSPSAIPGYTF

V gene: TRBV27
D gene: TRBD1
J gene: TRBJ1-6
clone size: .
CDR3 DNA: TGTGCCAGCAGTCTGGGACAGCTAATCTCCTATAATTCACCCCTCCACTTT
CDR3 protein: CASSLGQLISYNSPLHF

V gene: TRBV5-8
D gene: TRBD1
J gene: TRBJ1-2
clone size: .
CDR3 DNA: TGTGCCAGCAGCTTCCCCGGGACAGGGGGCTTCATGGGCTATGGCTACACCTTC
CDR3 protein: CASSFPGTGGFMGYGYTF

V gene: TRBV6-1
D gene: TRBD1
J gene: TRBJ2-7
clone size: .
CDR3 DNA: TGTGCCAGCAGTGAAACCAGGGGGACCGAGCAGTACTTC
CDR3 protein: CASSETRGTEQYF

V gene: TRBV6-6
D gene: .
J gene: TRBJ2-3
clone size: .
CDR3 DNA: TGTGCCAGCAGTCCCGCGGGTACGCAGTATTTT
CDR3 protein: CASSPAGTQYF

V gene: TRBV7-7
D gene: .
J gene: TRBJ2-1
clone size: few
CDR3 DNA: TGTGCCAGCAGCTTGGGTAGCTTCAATGAGCAGTTCTTC
CDR3 protein: CASSLGSFNEQFF

V gene: TRBV25-1
D gene: TRBD2
J gene: TRBJ2-5
clone size: .
CDR3 DNA: TGTGCCAGCAGTGAATGGGGGGGGACCCAAGAGACCCAGTACTTC
CDR3 protein: CASSEWGGTQETQYF

V gene: TRBV7-6
D gene: TRBD1
J gene: TRBJ1-2
clone size: once
CDR3 DNA: TGTGCCAGCAGCGGGGACAGGAACTATGGCTACACCTTC
CDR3 protein: CASSGDRNYGYTF

V gene: TRBV5-6
D gene: TRBD1
J gene: TRBJ2-4
clone size: .
CDR3 DNA: TGTGCCAGCAGGGCTTACAGGGGAAAAAACATTCAGTACTTC
CDR3 protein: CASRAYRGKNIQYF

V gene: TRBV30
D gene: .
J gene: TRBJ2-5
clone size: .
CDR3 DNA: TGTGCCTGGAGTGCCAGGGGAGAGACCCAGTACTTC
CDR3 protein: CAWSARGETQYF